These T cell receptor beta chains were read from a single sample in a study of CD8 T cells in ankylosing spondylitis. TCRdb ran MiXCR on the 5' RACE reads and lists one entry per CDR3 protein. The data show approximately 520,000 distinct CDR3 sequences, approximately 5% seen once. The sample consisted of blood, either unsorted or a sorted T cell fraction (not recorded which). All receptors come from a male donor with ankylosing spondylitis. Each CDR3 is given with its conserved first and last residue.

v_call: TRBV20-1
cdr3_aa: CSASGGEGAEAFF

v_call: TRBV4-1
cdr3_aa: CASSQVVADRSTYEQYF

v_call: TRBV7-3
cdr3_aa: CASSPRFGSNYGYTF

v_call: TRBV5-1
cdr3_aa: CASSLGGGRSYEQYF

v_call: TRBV6-1
cdr3_aa: CASTERDPYWETQYF

v_call: TRBV5-1
cdr3_aa: CASSLTGHQETQYF

v_call: TRBV24-1
cdr3_aa: CATSDFGGQPQHF

v_call: TRBV20-1
cdr3_aa: CSAQIGTRTDTQYF

v_call: TRBV6-5
cdr3_aa: CASSYSSAPTEAFF

v_call: TRBV20-1
cdr3_aa: CSARGVTSGDYNEQFF

v_call: TRBV5-1
cdr3_aa: CASSLPGDTEAFF

v_call: TRBV11-1
cdr3_aa: CASSLRTGAETQYF

v_call: TRBV20-1
cdr3_aa: CSARDPRGLEAFF

v_call: TRBV9
cdr3_aa: CASSVGSGGAGANVLTF

v_call: TRBV7-9
cdr3_aa: CASSLGWITETQYF

v_call: TRBV6-6
cdr3_aa: CASSFYRAGAFF

v_call: TRBV5-5
cdr3_aa: CASSLVGTSFNEQFF

v_call: TRBV11-2
cdr3_aa: CASSFRTVHWGFGNTIYF

v_call: TRBV24-1
cdr3_aa: CATSDGDGEVDEQFF

v_call: TRBV7-9
cdr3_aa: CASSSARAGPDTQYF

v_call: TRBV6-1
cdr3_aa: CASRMGGVSSYEQYF

v_call: TRBV10-3
cdr3_aa: CAISYQATSGEQYF

v_call: TRBV7-2
cdr3_aa: CASSLAGEGKLFF

v_call: TRBV20-1
cdr3_aa: CSARLAGGHNEQFF

v_call: TRBV10-1
cdr3_aa: CASSASSGANVLTF

v_call: TRBV20-1
cdr3_aa: CSVKRGINTEAFF

v_call: TRBV28
cdr3_aa: CASSPYGGLSSLEQYF

v_call: TRBV4-3
cdr3_aa: CASSQLLSPNSPLHF

v_call: TRBV5-1
cdr3_aa: CASSFDRGANNEQFF

v_call: TRBV5-1
cdr3_aa: CASGAGFGTDTQYF

v_call: TRBV3-1
cdr3_aa: CASSQRASLRSDTQYF

v_call: TRBV5-1
cdr3_aa: CASSLMGGRDEQYF

v_call: TRBV12-3/TRBV12-4
cdr3_aa: CASSLQGLVNTGELFF

v_call: TRBV20-1
cdr3_aa: CSGQPLGLAGGNSYEQYF

v_call: TRBV20-1
cdr3_aa: CSAFAAPQETQYF

v_call: TRBV20-1
cdr3_aa: CSAPASPSGNTIYF

v_call: TRBV4-3
cdr3_aa: CASSQFRGNSNQPQHF

v_call: TRBV6-5
cdr3_aa: CASSLTAAYNEQFF

v_call: TRBV6-1
cdr3_aa: CASSRWTGQFLSYQPQHF

v_call: TRBV10-3
cdr3_aa: CAITARTGDTEAFF

v_call: TRBV20-1
cdr3_aa: CSAITFGTRGDTQYF

v_call: TRBV5-1
cdr3_aa: CASRIGTAPYEQYF